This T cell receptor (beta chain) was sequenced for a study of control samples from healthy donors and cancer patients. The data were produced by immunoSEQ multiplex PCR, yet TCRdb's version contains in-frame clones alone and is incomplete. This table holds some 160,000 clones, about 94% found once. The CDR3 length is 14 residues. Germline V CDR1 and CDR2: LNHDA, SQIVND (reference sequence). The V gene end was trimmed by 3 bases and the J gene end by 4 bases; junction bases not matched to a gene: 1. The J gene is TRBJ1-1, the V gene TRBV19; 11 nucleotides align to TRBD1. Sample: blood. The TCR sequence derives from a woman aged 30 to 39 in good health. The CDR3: CASSMGTGGTEAFF. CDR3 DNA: TGTGCCAGTAGTATGGGGACAGGGGGCACTGAAGCTTTCTTT. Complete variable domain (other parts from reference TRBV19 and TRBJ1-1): DGGITQSPKYLFRKEGQNVTLSCEQNLNHDAMYWYRQDPGQGLRLIYYSQIVNDFQKGDIAEGYSVSREKKESFPLTVTSAQKNPTAFYLCASSMGTGGTEAFFGQGTRLTVV.